The 2 T cell receptor beta chains below all came from one sample that was sequenced in a study of T cell responses to AZD1222 COVID-19 vaccine. Assay: immunoSEQ multiplex PCR; the TCRdb copy retains only in-frame clones and omits some. Among about 190,000 clones listed, roughly 91% were seen once. The source was peripheral blood, collected on day 0 of AZD1222 vaccination. The source of these receptors is an adult in good health.

This chain joins TRBV7-3 and TRBJ2-2; TRBD2 matches 10 bases. The CDR3 spans 16 residues. Trimming removed 3 bases from V and 6 bases from J; junction bases left unmatched: 7. CDR1 is SGHTA and CDR2 is FQGTGA in the germline V gene. In nucleotides, the CDR3 is TGTGCCAGCAGCTTTAGCGGGGGGAGTCCATCCGGGGAGCTGTTTTTT. It is translated as CASSFSGGSPSGELFF.

The CDR3 nucleotides are TGTGCCAGCAGCTTAGAGCCTAATGAAAAACTGTTTTTT. It is translated as CASSLEPNEKLFF. The chain has TRBV7-2 and TRBJ1-4; D is unclear. The CDR3 consists of 13 residues. The V end was cut by 1 base, the J end by 3 bases, with 3 bases between. Germline V gene data show CDR1 as SGHTA and CDR2 as FQGNSA. Drawing the rest from reference TRBV7-2 and TRBJ1-4, the complete variable domain is GAGVSQSPSNKVTEKGKDVELRCDPISGHTALYWYRQSLGQGLEFLIYFQGNSAPDKSGLPSDRFSAERTGGSVSTLTIQRTQQEDSAVYLCASSLEPNEKLFFGSGTQLSVL.